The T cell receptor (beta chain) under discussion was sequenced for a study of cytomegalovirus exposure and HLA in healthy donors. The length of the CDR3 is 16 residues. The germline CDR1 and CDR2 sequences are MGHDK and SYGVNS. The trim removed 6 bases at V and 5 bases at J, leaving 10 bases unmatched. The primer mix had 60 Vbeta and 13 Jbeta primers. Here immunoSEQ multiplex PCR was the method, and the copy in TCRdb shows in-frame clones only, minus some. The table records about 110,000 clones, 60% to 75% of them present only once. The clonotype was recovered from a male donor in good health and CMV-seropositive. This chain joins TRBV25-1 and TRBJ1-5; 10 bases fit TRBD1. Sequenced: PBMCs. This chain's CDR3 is CASSKRTGGLDQPQHF. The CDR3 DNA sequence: TGTGCCAGCAGCAAACGGACAGGGGGTTTGGATCAGCCCCAGCATTTT. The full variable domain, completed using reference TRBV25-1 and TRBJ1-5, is EADIYQTPRYLVIGTGKKITLECSQTMGHDKMYWYQQDPGMELHLIHYSYGVNSTEKGDLSSESTVSRIRTEHFPLTLESARPSHTSQYLCASSKRTGGLDQPQHFGDGTRLSIL.